The 5 T cell receptor beta chains below come from one sample, sequenced in a study of T-cell reconstitution after alpha-beta-depleted transplantation in children. Unique molecular identifiers tagged the TCRbeta library. TCRdb used MiXCR to reprocess the PCR reads, holding one entry per CDR3 protein. The repertoire holds about 640,000 distinct CDR3 sequences, with over 15% as singletons. Specimen: PBMCs from the stem cell graft donor, collected from the stem cell graft. Receptors were obtained from a human donor who donated a stem cell graft to a child with acute myeloid leukemia.

About this clonotype itself: This may be a read error, as it is one base from a much larger clone. V and J are TRBV7-2 and TRBJ2-5; D call uncertain. Per the germline V gene, CDR1 is SGHTA and CDR2 is FQGNSA. The CDR3 runs 14 residues. V was cut by 2 bases and J by 2 bases, with 9 bases left in between. Written as DNA, the CDR3 is TGTGCCAGCAGCTTAAACGGGTGTCAAGAGACCCAGTACTTC. It encodes CASSLNGCQETQYF. Based on the CDR3 plus reference TRBV7-2 and TRBJ2-5, the full variable domain is GAGVSQSPSNKVTEKGKDVELRCDPISGHTALYWYRQSLGQGLEFLIYFQGNSAPDKSGLPSDRFSAERTGGSVSTLTIQRTQQEDSAVYLCASSLNGCQETQYFGPGTRLLVL.

This clonotype was counted ten times or more. The chain has TRBV12-3 or TRBV12-4 and TRBJ2-5; D gene unclear. Trimming shortened V by 5 bases and J by 4 bases, and 8 bases separated the two germline ends. CDR3 size: 12 residues. CDR3 DNA: TGTGCCAGCAGTGGAGCAGGAGAGACCCAGTACTTC. Protein product: CASSGAGETQYF.

The sample holds a few counts of this clonotype. The chain couples TRBV20-1 to TRBJ2-3, with TRBD2 matching 11 bases. J gave up 8 bases and V 0 bases, and 10 bases lay outside the gene matches. The CDR3 runs 16 residues. The germline V gene encodes CDR1 DFQATT and CDR2 SNEGSKA (reference sequence). The CDR3 DNA follows: TGCAGTGCTAGAGATTCTAGCGGGGGGTCTCCGGGTACGCAGTATTTT. Translation gives CSARDSSGGSPGTQYF.

This clonotype showed up many times. The V gene is TRBV20-1, the J gene TRBJ1-1, with 7 bases aligning to TRBD1. The CDR3 runs to 17 residues. V was pared by 1 base and J by 3 bases, with 14 bases of the junction left unmatched. Per germline, CDR1 DFQATT and CDR2 SNEGSKA (reference sequence). The DNA for the CDR3 is TGCAGTGCTAGAGTTCTGACAGGGCAGCGTTTGGACACTGAAGCTTTCTTT. It specifies CSARVLTGQRLDTEAFF.

This clonotype was observed a few times. The gene calls are TRBV5-1 and TRBJ1-4, with a tentative D call TRBD1 (5 bases). Trimming took off 5 bases at V and 0 bases at J, with 8 bases between the two ends. The germline V gene encodes CDR1 SGHRS and CDR2 YFSETQ. The CDR3 consists of 14 residues. CDR3 in DNA: TGCGCCAGCAGAACGACAGCAACTAATGAAAAACTGTTTTTT. This translates into CASRTTATNEKLFF.